These 20 T cell receptor beta chains were all obtained from the same sample, sequenced in a study of shared clonotypes between healthy human individuals (dated by TCRdb to the early 2020s). The library was generated by the immunoSEQ multiplex PCR assay. TCRdb retrieved this table from immuneACCESS and kept in-frame rearrangements only. Not all clones are present; in checked studies, unresolved V genes account for under half, and no reason is known for the remainder. The sample table records 2 million to 2.5 million clones; approximately 96% of these occur just once. Less than 0.15% of the sample rests with the top ten. Specimen: naive CD4+ T cells sorted from blood. Per the publication, the cell subset or site label means: CD45RA+ positively selected. The receptors shown here come from a young man in good health.

The chain has TRBV5-1 and TRBJ1-1, with TRBD1 matching 7 bases. Germline-derived CDR1 and CDR2 are SGHRS and YFSETQ. The ends lost 2 bases at V and 5 bases at J; junction bases unmatched: 6. The CDR3 totals 14 residues. The CDR3 loop reads CASSFVGGSTEAFF. The CDR3 coding sequence is TGCGCCAGCAGCTTCGTAGGGGGCAGTACTGAAGCTTTCTTT.

The chain links TRBV19 to TRBJ1-1; D uncertain. Germline V lookup: CDR1 LNHDA, CDR2 SQIVND (reference sequence). V lost 4 bases, J lost 4 bases, and 16 bases lay in between. CDR3 size: 15 residues. CDR3 nucleotide sequence: TGTGCCAGTAGTAGGCCGGCATCTTGGGGCACTGAAGCTTTCTTT. Amino acids: CASSRPASWGTEAFF.

In regard to this clone: Other DNA sequences in this specimen translate into the identical CDR3. The gene calls are TRBV19 and TRBJ1-5, with D perhaps TRBD1 (5 bases). The CDR3 runs to 13 residues. Trimming cost V 6 bases and J 6 bases, with 12 bases left between them. Germline lookup yields CDR1 LNHDA and CDR2 SQIVND (reference sequence). For the CDR3, the DNA is TGTGCCAGTAGCGGGGCAGGGAGTCAGCCCCAGCATTTT. Residues: CASSGAGSQPQHF.

The V gene is TRBV28, the J gene TRBJ1-5; a weak D match, TRBD1 (5 bases). The CDR3 contains 15 residues. The germline V and J ends were trimmed by 6 bases and 2 bases, with 14 bases remaining between them. The germline CDR1 and CDR2 sequences are MDHEN and SYDVKM. The CDR3 DNA follows: TGTGCCAGCAGCCGGGGGAGCGGGGGCAATCAGCCCCAGCATTTT. As protein: CASSRGSGGNQPQHF.

Details on this clone: The junction shows a germline mismatch at one end, possibly a read error. Here the CDR3 reads CASSLGTGGWTDTQYF. The CDR3 DNA follows: TGTGCCAGCAGCCTAGGTACCGGGGGGTGGACAGATACGCAGTATTTT. The chain couples TRBV13 to TRBJ2-3, with 7 bases identical to TRBD2. Germline lookup yields CDR1 PRHDT and CDR2 FYEKMQ (reference sequence). The CDR3 is made up of 16 amino acids.

The chain couples TRBV5-4 to TRBJ1-2, with 7 bases matching TRBD1. J was trimmed by 5 bases and V by 1 base; bases with no gene match: 5. The CDR3 covers 14 residues. Germline V gene sequence: CDR1 SGHNT, CDR2 YYREEE (reference sequence). DNA for the CDR3: TGTGCCAGCAGCTTGTCGGGGACAGAGTATGGCTACACCTTC. The encoded protein is CASSLSGTEYGYTF.

A word on this clone: The sample carries other DNA sequences with the same CDR3. The CDR3 is CASSKTGNTEAFF. The CDR3 DNA sequence: TGTGCCAGCAGTAAAACAGGGAACACTGAAGCTTTCTTT. V gene TRBV6-1 combines with J gene TRBJ1-1; tentatively, D is TRBD1 (5 bases). Per the germline V gene, CDR1 is MNHNS and CDR2 is SASEGT. There are 13 residues in the CDR3. V lost 5 bases, J lost 1 base, and 8 bases lay in between.

The chain links TRBV30 to TRBJ2-2, with 7 positions matching TRBD2. Per germline, CDR1 GTSNPN and CDR2 SVGIG (reference sequence). This CDR3 has 13 residues. Here the CDR3 DNA reads TGTGCAGTCCTAGCGGAATCGGTCGGGGAGCTGTTTTTT. Translated, it gives CAVLAESVGELFF.

V is TRBV2 and J is TRBJ1-2; no firm D call. V lost 3 bases to trimming and J lost 8 bases, with 16 bases between them. Germline V gene lookup returns CDR1 SNHLY and CDR2 FYNNEI. The CDR3 is 14 residues long. The CDR3 DNA sequence: TGTGCCAGCAGTGATTGGATCCTCCGAGGGGGCTACACCTTC. This sequence encodes CASSDWILRGGYTF.

The rearrangement uses TRBV2 and TRBJ1-4, with a possible D match to TRBD1 (6 bases). CDR1 is SNHLY and CDR2 is FYNNEI in the germline V gene. This CDR3 contains 15 residues. Trimming left V 6 bases short and J 3 bases short, with 14 bases between. Here the CDR3 reads CASSARGGPNEKLFF. CDR3 DNA: TGTGCCAGCAGCGCTAGGGGGGGGCCTAATGAAAAACTGTTTTTT.

This rearrangement joins TRBV5-1 to TRBJ1-2; no clear D gene. The CDR3 sequence is 12 residues long. Trimming removed 2 bases from V and 8 bases from J, with 10 bases in between. Germline V gives CDR1 SGHRS, CDR2 YFSETQ. Here the CDR3 reads CASSFSDQGYTF. CDR3 nucleotides: TGCGCCAGCAGCTTCTCAGACCAAGGCTACACCTTC. Combining the CDR3 with reference TRBV5-1 and TRBJ1-2 gives the whole variable domain KAGVTQTPRYLIKTRGQQVTLSCSPISGHRSVSWYQQTPGQGLQFLFEYFSETQRNKGNFPGRFSGRQFSNSRSEMNVSTLELGDSALYLCASSFSDQGYTFGSGTRLTVV.

V and J are TRBV5-4 and TRBJ2-7, with D possibly TRBD1 on 7 matching bases. The CDR3 is 16 residues long. From germline, CDR1 is SGHNT and CDR2 YYREEE (reference sequence). Trimming pared 2 bases from V and 0 bases from J, leaving 15 bases between. DNA for the CDR3: TGTGCCAGCAGCTTCGGGGGACAGACCGGCTCCTACGAGCAGTACTTC. It specifies CASSFGGQTGSYEQYF.

The rearrangement links TRBV6-1 to TRBJ2-3; D ambiguous. The CDR3 sequence is 15 residues long. CDR1 is MNHNS and CDR2 is SASEGT in the germline V gene. The V gene lost 3 bases and the J gene lost 5 bases, with 15 bases spanning the gap. DNA of the CDR3: TGTGCCAGCAGTGAGGGGTGGCAATCCCAAGATACGCAGTATTTT. Its translation: CASSEGWQSQDTQYF.

The V gene is TRBV11-2, the J gene TRBJ1-5, with unresolved D. Trimming took off 3 bases at V and 2 bases at J, with 11 bases between the two ends. CDR1 and CDR2 (germline): SGHAT, FQNNGV. This CDR3 contains 15 residues. As DNA, the CDR3 is TGTGCCAGCAGCTTCACCTCCTCGGGCAATCAGCCCCAGCATTTT. Encoded protein: CASSFTSSGNQPQHF. Combining the CDR3 with reference TRBV11-2 and TRBJ1-5 gives the whole variable domain EAGVAQSPRYKIIEKRQSVAFWCNPISGHATLYWYQQILGQGPKLLIQFQNNGVVDDSQLPKDRFSAERLKGVDSTLKIQPAKLEDSAVYLCASSFTSSGNQPQHFGDGTRLSIL.

V usage is TRBV10-3 and J usage is TRBJ2-2; the match to TRBD1 covers 7 bases. CDR1 and CDR2 (germline): ENHRY, SYGVKD. The CDR3 totals 13 residues. Trimming took 10 bases from V and 2 from J; bases not matched to a gene: 4. CDR3 in amino acids: CANRDSNTGELFF. DNA of the CDR3: TGTGCCAACCGGGACAGCAACACCGGGGAGCTGTTTTTT.

This rearrangement joins TRBV5-1 to TRBJ2-3; TRBD1 agrees at 12 bases. V trimming: 4 bases; J trimming: 2 bases; junction bases outside the gene matches: 8. This CDR3 spans 17 amino acids. Looked up from germline, CDR1 is SGHRS and CDR2 is YFSETQ. The DNA for the CDR3 is TGCGCCAGCAGCGAGGGACAGGGGGCAGCCAACACAGATACGCAGTATTTT. Protein product: CASSEGQGAANTDTQYF.

The chain combines TRBV5-4 with TRBJ2-1, with D possibly TRBD1 on 6 matching bases. V was pared by 4 bases and J by 1 base, with 15 bases between. The CDR3 loop spans 16 amino acids. The V gene's germline CDR1 is SGHNT and CDR2 YYREEE (reference sequence). In nucleotides, the CDR3 is TGTGCCAGCAGCCAACCTCCGGGACAATCCTACAATGAGCAGTTCTTC. Translation: CASSQPPGQSYNEQFF.

The rearrangement links TRBV27 to TRBJ2-5; D is unclear. V lost 8 bases, J lost 5 bases, and 18 bases lay in between. Germline V gene sequence: CDR1 MNHEY, CDR2 SMNVEV (reference sequence). The CDR3 contains 14 residues. CDR3 DNA sequence: TGTGCCAGCTCTTGGGCAGGAACTCGGGAGACCCAGTACTTC. Its protein product is CASSWAGTRETQYF.

The V gene is TRBV5-1, the J gene TRBJ2-3, with TRBD2 matching 7 bases. Unmatched junction bases numbered 6, after V lost 3 bases and J lost 2 bases. The CDR3 loop spans 15 amino acids. CDR1 and CDR2 (germline): SGHRS, YFSETQ. The CDR3: CASSWTGTTTDTQYF. The DNA for the CDR3 is TGCGCCAGCAGCTGGACCGGGACTACCACAGATACGCAGTATTTT. The complete variable domain, with remaining parts taken from reference TRBV5-1 and TRBJ2-3, reads KAGVTQTPRYLIKTRGQQVTLSCSPISGHRSVSWYQQTPGQGLQFLFEYFSETQRNKGNFPGRFSGRQFSNSRSEMNVSTLELGDSALYLCASSWTGTTTDTQYFGPGTRLTVL.

The chain couples TRBV11-3 to TRBJ1-3, with TRBD1 as a possible D gene (5 bases). The V and J ends lost 3 bases and 2 bases respectively, with 17 bases between them. The CDR3 spans 17 residues. Looked up from germline, CDR1 is SGHNT and CDR2 is YENEEA. The CDR3 sequence: CASSLVPRRGPGNTIYF. In DNA form, the CDR3 reads TGTGCCAGCAGCTTGGTGCCACGAAGGGGACCTGGAAACACCATATATTTT.